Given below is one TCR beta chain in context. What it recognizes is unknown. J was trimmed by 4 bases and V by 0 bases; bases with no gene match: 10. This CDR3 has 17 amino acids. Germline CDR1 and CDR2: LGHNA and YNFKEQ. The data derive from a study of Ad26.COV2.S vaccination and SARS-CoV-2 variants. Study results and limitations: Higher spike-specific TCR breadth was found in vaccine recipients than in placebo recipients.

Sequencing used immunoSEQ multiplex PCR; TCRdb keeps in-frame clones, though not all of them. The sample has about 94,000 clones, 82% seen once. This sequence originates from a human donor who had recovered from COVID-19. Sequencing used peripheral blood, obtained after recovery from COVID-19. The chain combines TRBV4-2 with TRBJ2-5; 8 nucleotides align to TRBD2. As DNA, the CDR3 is TGTGCCAGCAGCCAAGAGAGCTCTGCGGGAGGCGGAGAGACCCAGTACTTC. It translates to CASSQESSAGGGETQYF.